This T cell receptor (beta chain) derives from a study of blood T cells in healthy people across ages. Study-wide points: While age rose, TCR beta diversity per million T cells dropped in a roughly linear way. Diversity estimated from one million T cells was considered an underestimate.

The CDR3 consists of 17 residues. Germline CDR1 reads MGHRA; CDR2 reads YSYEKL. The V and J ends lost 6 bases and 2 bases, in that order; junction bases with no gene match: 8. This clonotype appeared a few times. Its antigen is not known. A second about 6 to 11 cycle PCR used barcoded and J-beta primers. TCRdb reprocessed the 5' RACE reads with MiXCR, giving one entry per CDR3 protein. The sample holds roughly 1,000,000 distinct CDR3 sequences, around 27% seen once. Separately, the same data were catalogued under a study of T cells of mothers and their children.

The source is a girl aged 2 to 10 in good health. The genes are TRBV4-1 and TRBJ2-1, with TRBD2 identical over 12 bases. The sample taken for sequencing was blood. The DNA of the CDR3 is TGCGCCAGCAGGTGGACTAGCGGGGCTCTTACCTACAATGAGCAGTTCTTC. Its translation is CASRWTSGALTYNEQFF.